The rows below give T cell receptor beta chains drawn from one sample of a study of T-cell reconstitution after alpha-beta-depleted transplantation in children. TCRdb passed the PCR reads through MiXCR, listing each CDR3 protein once. This sample carries approximately 230,000 distinct CDR3 sequences, over 20% of them seen once, and the ten largest clones take about 2.8%. The sample consisted of PBMCs, taken before TCRalphabeta/CD19-depleted stem cell transplant. These receptors originate from a girl under 10 years old with Fanconi anemia, due to receive a stem cell transplant. Both conserved end residues are part of each CDR3. The D gene is left open where the match is weak. Size is stated for part of the rows, as once, few or many counts, or as a class when the clone is expanded.

D,J,V,size,DNA,CDR3
-,TRBJ2-7,TRBV20-1,-,TGCAGTGCAAGAACACTGCGGATCGTGTACGAGCAGTACTTC,CSARTLRIVYEQYF
-,TRBJ1-1,TRBV6-6,-,TGTGCCAGCAGGTCCCGAGGACAGCCGGCTTTCTTT,CASRSRGQPAFF
-,TRBJ2-1,TRBV5-1,-,TGCGCCAGCAGCAAAAGCGGAACCTCCTACAATGAGCAGTTCTTC,CASSKSGTSYNEQFF
-,TRBJ2-4,TRBV7-2,many,TGTGCCAGCAGCTTAGTAATTAGTCCCGGTGCTCAGTACTTC,CASSLVISPGAQYF
TRBD2,TRBJ2-1,TRBV4-2,-,TGTGCCAGCAGCCAAGTGGCTAGCGGGAGGAAGGGCAATGAGCAGTTCTTC,CASSQVASGRKGNEQFF
TRBD2,TRBJ2-1,TRBV29-1,many,TGCAGCGTTCTGGTTAGCGGGGGATACAATGAGCAGTTCTTC,CSVLVSGGYNEQFF
-,TRBJ2-1,TRBV12-3/TRBV12-4,many,TGTGCCAGCAGTTCCACGGGGGTCTTTCACAATGAGCAGTTCTTC,CASSSTGVFHNEQFF
TRBD1,TRBJ2-1,TRBV4-2,-,TGTGCCAGCAGCCCAGGTCGCGGGACAGGTATTCGGAATGAGCAGTTCTTC,CASSPGRGTGIRNEQFF
TRBD1,TRBJ2-3,TRBV29-1,few,TGCAGCGTTGAGGGGACCGGGACAGGGGCAGATACGCAGTATTTT,CSVEGTGTGADTQYF
TRBD2,TRBJ2-5,TRBV20-1,-,TGCAGTGCCCAACCGGGACTAGTGTACCAAGAGACCCAGTACTTC,CSAQPGLVYQETQYF
TRBD2,TRBJ2-1,TRBV6-2/TRBV6-3,-,TGTGCCAGCAGTTACCTTCTAGCGGGAGGTAGGGCCTACAATGAGCAGTTCTTC,CASSYLLAGGRAYNEQFF
-,TRBJ1-6,TRBV5-1,-,TGCGCCAGCAGCCTAAGACTCGAATCACCCCTCCACTTT,CASSLRLESPLHF
-,TRBJ2-3,TRBV25-1,many,TGTGCCAGCAGTGAGAAGCCTTTCACAGATACGCAGTATTTT,CASSEKPFTDTQYF
-,TRBJ1-2,TRBV24-1,many,TGTGCCACCAGTGATCCCCGGACAGACCTCAACTATGGCTACACCTTC,CATSDPRTDLNYGYTF
-,TRBJ2-1,TRBV12-3/TRBV12-4,-,TGTGCCAGCAGTTTGGGGACACCCTGGGGTGAGCAGTTCTTC,CASSLGTPWGEQFF
TRBD2,TRBJ2-7,TRBV11-2,few,TGTGCCAGCAGCTACGACCACCTAGCGGATTTAACCTACGAGCAGTACTTC,CASSYDHLADLTYEQYF
TRBD1,TRBJ2-3,TRBV28,few,TGTGCCAGCAGTTTACCCGGACAGGCTCCCACAGATACGCAGTATTTT,CASSLPGQAPTDTQYF
TRBD2,TRBJ2-3,TRBV7-3,-,TGTGCCAGCAGCCCATTCGGCGGGGGGGCTTACACAGATACGCAGTATTTT,CASSPFGGGAYTDTQYF
-,TRBJ2-7,TRBV27,few,TGTGCCAGCAGTCCCCTTTACAGGGAGACTACCTACGAGCAGTACTTC,CASSPLYRETTYEQYF
TRBD1,TRBJ2-7,TRBV7-2,many,TGTGCCAGCAGCTATTCCATAGGACAGGGTGGGACCTACGAGCAGTACTTC,CASSYSIGQGGTYEQYF
-,TRBJ1-6,TRBV5-4,many,TGTGCCAGCAGCTTGGATTATTCACCCCTCCACTTT,CASSLDYSPLHF
TRBD1,TRBJ2-3,TRBV6-8,-,TGTGCCAGCAGTTCGACAGGGCGCGCAGATACGCAGTATTTT,CASSSTGRADTQYF
-,TRBJ1-3,TRBV20-1,many,TGCAGTGCTAGGGGCTATGGAGGAAACACCATATATTTT,CSARGYGGNTIYF
-,TRBJ2-1,TRBV12-5,many,TGTGCTAGTGGTTTCGGTAGAGACAATGAGCAGTTCTTC,CASGFGRDNEQFF
-,TRBJ2-1,TRBV5-1,few,TGCGCCAGCGGGGTATCGACCTACAATGAGCAGTTCTTC,CASGVSTYNEQFF
TRBD2,TRBJ2-7,TRBV7-3,many,TGTGCCAGCAGCTTAGCAGCGGGGAATGACTACGAGCAGTACTTC,CASSLAAGNDYEQYF
TRBD1,TRBJ1-2,TRBV7-3,-,TGTGCCAGCAGCTTACTGGGACAGGACGGTGGCTACACCTTC,CASSLLGQDGGYTF
-,TRBJ2-2,TRBV6-1,-,TGTGCCAGCAGTGGGGCCGGGGGCAACACCGGGGAGCTGTTTTTT,CASSGAGGNTGELFF
-,TRBJ2-5,TRBV11-2,-,TGTGCCAGCAGCTCAACCCAAGAGACCCAGTACTTC,CASSSTQETQYF
-,TRBJ2-7,TRBV7-6,-,TGTGCCAGCAGCCCCTTTAGTGGGGACTCCTACGAGCAGTACTTC,CASSPFSGDSYEQYF
TRBD1,TRBJ1-2,TRBV20-1,-,TGCAGTGCCAGAACAGGGGTCTTGGGCTACACCTTC,CSARTGVLGYTF
TRBD1,TRBJ2-7,TRBV29-1,-,TGCAGCGTTGAAGACGGGCGGACAGGCAACTACGAGCAGTACTTC,CSVEDGRTGNYEQYF
TRBD1,TRBJ2-5,TRBV27,-,TGTGCCAGCAGTGAGGGGGCGACCCAGTACTTC,CASSEGATQYF
TRBD2,TRBJ2-3,TRBV29-1,many,TGCAGCGCCGGGAGGGCGGGAGGCACAGATACGCAGTATTTT,CSAGRAGGTDTQYF
-,TRBJ2-5,TRBV29-1,many,TGCAGCGTGAGGGAACAAGAGACCCAGTACTTC,CSVREQETQYF
TRBD2,TRBJ2-7,TRBV6-5,few,TGTGCCAGCAGTTACGCGGTGGCAGGGACTACCTACGAGCAGTACTTC,CASSYAVAGTTYEQYF